The 32 T cell receptor beta chains presented below share a single source sample, sequenced in a study of cytomegalovirus exposure and HLA in healthy donors. The protocol was immunoSEQ multiplex PCR, while the TCRdb copy is restricted to in-frame clones and leaves out a portion. This table has 200,000 or so clones, approximately 88% appearing once. The sequenced sample consisted of PBMCs. The receptors shown here come from a man between 18 and 29 years old in good health and CMV-seropositive.

The chain couples TRBV28 to TRBJ1-1; weak D call: TRBD1 (5 bases). CDR1 is MDHEN and CDR2 is SYDVKM in the germline V gene. CDR3 length equals 14 residues. Deletions cut 7 bases from V and 11 bases from J, with 23 bases between. For the CDR3, the DNA is TGTGCCAGCACCTTGGGGCAGAGACCCCCCCGCGCTTTCTTT. Protein sequence: CASTLGQRPPRAFF.

The genes are TRBV28 and TRBJ1-2, with TRBD1 matching over 8 bases. This CDR3 spans 16 amino acids. Germline values: CDR1 MDHEN, CDR2 SYDVKM. V lost 0 bases, J lost 6 bases, and 9 bases stayed unmatched. The CDR3 region is CASSLWGQVRKNGYTF. CDR3 nucleotides: TGTGCCAGCAGTTTATGGGGACAGGTGAGGAAGAATGGCTACACCTTC.

This clone came up a few times. The rearrangement joins TRBV6-6 to TRBJ1-2, with D possibly being TRBD1 (5 bases). CDR3 length: 12 amino acids. Germline lookup yields CDR1 MNHNY and CDR2 SVGAGI (reference sequence). V gave up 2 bases and J gave up 6 bases, with 7 bases separating them. CDR3 region: CASSYPGNGYTF. CDR3 nucleotide sequence: TGTGCCAGCAGTTACCCAGGGAATGGCTACACCTTC.

Here the CDR3 reads CASSVADTSSYEQYF. Written as DNA, the CDR3 is TGTGCCAGCAGCGTAGCGGATACGAGCTCCTACGAGCAGTACTTC. The chain combines TRBV6-5 with TRBJ2-7; a weak D match, TRBD2 (6 bases). There are 15 residues in the CDR3. V was shortened by 6 bases and J by 0 bases, with 15 bases between the two germline ends. CDR1 is MNHEY and CDR2 is SVGAGI in the germline V gene.

The J gene is TRBJ2-1, the V gene TRBV9; no reliable D call. The CDR3 length is 15 residues. The V gene lost 2 bases and the J gene lost 4 bases, with 13 bases spanning the gap. Germline CDR1 reads SGDLS; CDR2 reads YYNGEE. Written as DNA, the CDR3 is TGTGCCAGCAGCGTCTCTCAGGAAAGTTACAATGAGCAGTTCTTC. This gives the protein CASSVSQESYNEQFF.

The V and J genes are TRBV2 and TRBJ2-7, with TRBD1 identical over 9 bases. Trimming took 8 bases from V and 0 from J; bases not matched to a gene: 5. Germline values: CDR1 SNHLY, CDR2 FYNNEI. The CDR3 totals 14 residues. The CDR3, as DNA: TGTGCCAGCTGGCGGGACAGGGCCTCCTACGAGCAGTACTTC. It specifies CASWRDRASYEQYF.

V gene TRBV7-6 combines with J gene TRBJ2-1; 8 nucleotides match TRBD1. The CDR3 loop spans 17 amino acids. V dropped 0 bases and J dropped 7; count of bases not matched to a gene: 11. CDR1 is SGHVS, CDR2 FNYEAQ, per germline. Here the CDR3 DNA reads TGTGCCAGCAGCTTAGCGCAGGACAGGGTTATAGTGAATGAGCAGTTCTTC. It encodes CASSLAQDRVIVNEQFF.

The rearrangement joins TRBV11-2 to TRBJ2-4; 9 nucleotides agree with TRBD1. Germline V gene data show CDR1 as SGHAT and CDR2 as FQNNGV. The CDR3 extends over 15 amino acids. Unmatched junction bases numbered 8, after V lost 3 bases and J lost 8 bases. The CDR3 reads CASSFTGGEADIQYF. For the CDR3, the DNA is TGTGCCAGCAGCTTTACAGGGGGCGAGGCTGACATTCAGTACTTC.

The table lists this clone with a few counts. The chain links TRBV7-2 to TRBJ1-2; D ambiguous. The V end was cut by 5 bases, the J end by 6 bases, with 10 bases between. Germline CDR1 reads SGHTA; CDR2 reads FQGNSA. The CDR3 spans 12 residues. For the CDR3, the DNA is TGTGCCAGCAGCCAAATTTTTGATGGCTACACCTTC. It yields the protein CASSQIFDGYTF. Looking up the rest from reference TRBV7-2 and TRBJ1-2 gives the full variable domain: GAGVSQSPSNKVTEKGKDVELRCDPISGHTALYWYRQSLGQGLEFLIYFQGNSAPDKSGLPSDRFSAERTGGSVSTLTIQRTQQEDSAVYLCASSQIFDGYTFGSGTRLTVV.

This clone has just a few counts. The chain carries TRBV28 and TRBJ1-5; 8 nucleotides line up with TRBD1. The V and J ends lost 6 bases and 4 bases, in that order; junction bases with no gene match: 2. The germline gives CDR1 MDHEN, CDR2 SYDVKM. This CDR3 spans 13 amino acids. Here the CDR3 DNA reads TGTGCCAGCAGCCGACAGGGGAATCAGCCCCAGCATTTT. Its protein is CASSRQGNQPQHF.

The J gene is TRBJ1-3, the V gene TRBV5-1, with D hard to call. Trimming left V 2 bases short and J 3 bases short, with 12 bases between. Germline CDR1 reads SGHRS; CDR2 reads YFSETQ. CDR3 length: 15 amino acids. In DNA, the CDR3 is TGCGCCAGCAGCTTCGGCGGGGAGCATGGAAACACCATATATTTT. This translates into CASSFGGEHGNTIYF.

V usage is TRBV7-9 and J usage is TRBJ2-2, with D perhaps TRBD1 (5 bases). The germline V gene has CDR1 SEHNR and CDR2 FQNEAQ (reference sequence). The CDR3 length is 16 residues. V lost 5 bases and J lost 4, with 17 bases in between. This CDR3 is CASSPPWAQGTGELFF. The CDR3 coding sequence is TGTGCCAGCAGCCCCCCCTGGGCTCAGGGCACCGGGGAGCTGTTTTTT.

The chain employs TRBV5-1 and TRBJ1-4, with D tentatively TRBD1 (6 bases). V was trimmed by 4 bases and J by 3 bases, leaving 13 bases between them. The CDR3 runs 15 residues. The germline gives CDR1 SGHRS, CDR2 YFSETQ. The CDR3 nucleotides read TGCGCCAGCAGCCTGGCACAGGGTCCTAATGAAAAACTGTTTTTT. Encoded protein: CASSLAQGPNEKLFF.

The chain combines TRBV4-1 with TRBJ2-7; 10 bases map to TRBD2. CDR1 MGHRA and CDR2 YSYEKL come from the germline V gene. The CDR3 runs 19 residues. V shed 0 bases and J 3 bases; nucleotides not matched to a gene: 14. DNA for the CDR3: TGCGCCAGCAGCCAAGATCCCAGACTAGCGGGCGAGGGACACTACGAGCAGTACTTC. Translated: CASSQDPRLAGEGHYEQYF.

This clone was found a few times. A much more abundant neighbour one base away suggests this may be a read error. The chain joins TRBV7-8 to TRBJ1-2; TRBD1 matches at 7 bases. With V trimmed by 5 bases and J by 4 bases, 4 bases remained unmatched. The CDR3 spans 13 residues. Germline CDR1 reads SGHVS; CDR2 reads FQNEAQ. CDR3 sequence: CASSPGTVYGYTF. CDR3 DNA sequence: TGTGCCAGCAGCCCCGGGACAGTCTATGGCTACACCTTC.

V usage is TRBV5-1 and J usage is TRBJ2-2, with 7 nucleotides matching TRBD2. This CDR3 has 14 amino acids. The V segment lost 8 bases and the J segment 0 bases; nucleotides outside the gene matches: 4. Germline V lookup: CDR1 SGHRS, CDR2 YFSETQ. The DNA of the CDR3 is TGCGCCAGTGTAGCGGGCCCGAACACCGGGGAGCTGTTTTTT. This encodes CASVAGPNTGELFF.

The chain has TRBV19 and TRBJ1-2; perhaps TRBD1 as D (6 bases). The CDR3 runs 17 residues. Trimming removed 0 bases from V and 8 bases from J, with 22 bases in between. Germline loops: CDR1 LNHDA, CDR2 SQIVND (reference sequence). CDR3 region: CASSIESTGPGISGYTF. CDR3 in DNA: TGTGCCAGTAGTATAGAGTCGACAGGCCCTGGAATTTCGGGCTACACCTTC.

The rearrangement joins TRBV9 to TRBJ2-3; D possibly corresponds to TRBD2 (6 bases). This CDR3 spans 17 amino acids. V was cut by 4 bases and J by 0 bases, with 18 bases left in between. In germline, CDR1 is SGDLS, CDR2 YYNGEE. The CDR3 DNA reads TGTGCCAGCAGCTTACCCCTTAGCGGAGCAAGCACAGATACGCAGTATTTT. Its protein is CASSLPLSGASTDTQYF.

This sequence joins TRBV5-1 and TRBJ2-1; the D gene is possibly TRBD2 (5 bases). The CDR3 consists of 14 residues. V lost 2 bases and J 8 bases, leaving 14 bases between the germline ends. CDR1 and CDR2 (germline): SGHRS, YFSETQ. The CDR3 nucleotides are TGCGCCAGCAGCTTTTCCGGGGTCGTCTATGAGCAGTTCTTC. Its translation is CASSFSGVVYEQFF.

The V call is TRBV5-4, the J call TRBJ2-4; weak D call: TRBD2 (7 bases). Trimming took 1 base from V and 9 from J, leaving 14 bases between them. Germline CDR1 reads SGHNT; CDR2 reads YYREEE (reference sequence). This CDR3 is built from 14 residues. CDR3 amino acids: CASSLRQGGGIQYF. The DNA for the CDR3 is TGTGCCAGCAGCTTGCGGCAGGGAGGGGGCATTCAGTACTTC.

V and J are TRBV5-1 and TRBJ1-1; weak D call: TRBD1 (6 bases). The CDR3 is made up of 14 amino acids. V lost 2 bases and J 4 bases, leaving 12 bases between the germline ends. Per the germline V gene, CDR1 is SGHRS and CDR2 is YFSETQ. The CDR3 DNA is TGCGCCAGCAGCTTTGATAGAGGGGGCACTGAAGCTTTCTTT. Its translation is CASSFDRGGTEAFF. Full variable domain (missing parts from reference TRBV5-1 and TRBJ1-1): KAGVTQTPRYLIKTRGQQVTLSCSPISGHRSVSWYQQTPGQGLQFLFEYFSETQRNKGNFPGRFSGRQFSNSRSEMNVSTLELGDSALYLCASSFDRGGTEAFFGQGTRLTVV.

This clone appeared a few times. J is TRBJ2-5 and V is TRBV7-2, with 10 bases identical to TRBD2. The CDR3 is made up of 14 amino acids. Germline V lookup: CDR1 SGHTA, CDR2 FQGNSA. Trimming removed 4 bases from V and 4 bases from J; junction bases left unmatched: 3. For the CDR3, the DNA is TGTGCCAGCAGCTCAGGACTAGCGGTAGAGACCCAGTACTTC. The encoded protein is CASSSGLAVETQYF. Combining the CDR3 with reference TRBV7-2 and TRBJ2-5 gives the whole variable domain GAGVSQSPSNKVTEKGKDVELRCDPISGHTALYWYRQSLGQGLEFLIYFQGNSAPDKSGLPSDRFSAERTGGSVSTLTIQRTQQEDSAVYLCASSSGLAVETQYFGPGTRLLVL.

This sequence joins TRBV27 and TRBJ2-7; 8 positions match TRBD1. The germline CDR1 and CDR2 sequences are MNHEY and SMNVEV (reference sequence). Trimming removed 3 bases from V and 6 bases from J; junction bases left unmatched: 4. The CDR3 length is 13 residues. CDR3 sequence: CASSLPTGGEQYF. Here the CDR3 DNA reads TGTGCCAGCAGTTTGCCAACAGGGGGCGAGCAGTACTTC.

This rearrangement joins TRBV11-2 to TRBJ1-3; D remains ambiguous. The length of the CDR3 is 14 residues. Trimming took off 1 base at V and 4 bases at J, with 8 bases between the two ends. Germline values: CDR1 SGHAT, CDR2 FQNNGV. CDR3 amino acids: CASSLANLGNTIYF. In nucleotides, the CDR3 is TGTGCCAGCAGCTTAGCTAATCTGGGAAACACCATATATTTT.

A single count supports this clone. The V gene is TRBV28, the J gene TRBJ1-5; D might be TRBD1 (5 bases). The CDR3 totals 15 residues. Between the trimmed V and J ends, which lost 7 bases and 6 bases, there was a span of 19 bases. Per the germline V gene, CDR1 is MDHEN and CDR2 is SYDVKM. CDR3 sequence (DNA): TGTGCCAGCAACAAGAGAGGAGTGGGGGGTCAGCCCCAGCATTTT. Translation: CASNKRGVGGQPQHF.

The chain is built from TRBV9 and TRBJ2-1; D is uncertain. CDR1 and CDR2 from the germline V gene are SGDLS and YYNGEE. The CDR3 sequence is 13 residues long. Trimming cost V 0 bases and J 4 bases, with 5 bases left between them. The CDR3 region is CASSVDTYNEQFF. The CDR3 nucleotides read TGTGCCAGCAGCGTAGACACATACAATGAGCAGTTCTTC.

The chain is built from TRBV5-8 and TRBJ2-7; D not resolved. CDR1 and CDR2 from the germline V gene are SGHTS and YDEGEE. The CDR3 consists of 12 residues. Between the trimmed V and J ends, which lost 5 bases and 3 bases, there was a span of 9 bases. The CDR3 sequence: CASSAADYEQYF. CDR3 in DNA: TGTGCCAGCAGTGCGGCTGACTACGAGCAGTACTTC.

This clone was detected once. The chain combines TRBV7-6 with TRBJ2-7, with 8 positions matching TRBD1. After removal of 5 bases from V and 2 bases from J, the junction contained 8 bases not matched to a gene. The CDR3 extends over 15 amino acids. The germline gives CDR1 SGHVS, CDR2 FNYEAQ. The DNA for the CDR3 is TGTGCCAGCAGCCCCGGACAGGGTGGAACCTACGAGCAGTACTTC. Translating it yields CASSPGQGGTYEQYF. The full variable domain, rest sourced from reference TRBV7-6 and TRBJ2-7, is GAGVSQSPRYKVTKRGQDVALRCDPISGHVSLYWYRQALGQGPEFLTYFNYEAQQDKSGLPNDRFSAERPEGSISTLTIQRTEQRDSAMYRCASSPGQGGTYEQYFGPGTRLTVT.

The chain is built from TRBV7-3 and TRBJ2-3, with 10 bases that match TRBD2. The V and J ends lost 5 bases and 3 bases, in that order; junction bases with no gene match: 5. This CDR3 region has 15 residues. The germline CDR1 and CDR2 sequences are SGHTA and FQGTGA. This chain's CDR3 is CASSKDSGRTDTQYF. CDR3 coding DNA: TGTGCCAGCAGCAAGGATAGCGGGAGGACAGATACGCAGTATTTT.

The chain recombines TRBV11-2 with TRBJ2-2; D is unresolved. CDR1 is SGHAT and CDR2 is FQNNGV in the germline V gene. This CDR3 is 14 amino acids long. Trimming pared 7 bases from V and 1 base from J, leaving 10 bases between. CDR3 nucleotides: TGTGCCAGCACCAACAACAGGAACACCGGGGAGCTGTTTTTT. Residues: CASTNNRNTGELFF.

The genes are TRBV10-3 and TRBJ1-2; D possibly corresponds to TRBD1 (6 bases). This CDR3 region has 17 residues. The ends were cut back, 4 bases at V and 1 base at J, with 19 bases in the middle. Germline V CDR1 and CDR2: ENHRY, SYGVKD. In DNA, the CDR3 is TGTGCCATCAGTGCCCCCCCCAGGGGAAGGATTAACTATGGCTACACCTTC. It translates to CAISAPPRGRINYGYTF.

This chain uses TRBV9 with TRBJ2-3, with D hard to call. Per germline, CDR1 SGDLS and CDR2 YYNGEE. Trimming removed 4 bases at V and 2 bases at J, with 14 bases between. The CDR3 is 15 amino acids. For the CDR3, the DNA is TGTGCCAGCAGCTCCCGACTGTCCTCCACAGATACGCAGTATTTT. Translating gives CASSSRLSSTDTQYF.